A selection of T cell receptor beta chains follows, all from one sample in a study of molecular identifiers for immune sequencing clone quantification. MiXCR, run by TCRdb on the PCR reads, gives a single entry per CDR3 protein. This sample carries 550,000 to 750,000 distinct CDR3 sequences, just under 20% of them seen once, and the ten largest clones take around 0.86%. Source material: naive CD8+ T cells from blood, with Jurkat cell RNA spiked in. Receptors were obtained from a human donor in good health. Some libraries in this study had Jurkat cell RNA spiked in. CDR3s include the opening cysteine and the closing phenylalanine or tryptophan. D genes are given only for firm matches. Not all rows give a size; the values are once, few, many and, for expanded clones, a class.

.	.	TRBV7-2	TRBJ1-5	TGTGCCAGCAGCTTAGGAGGAAACAATCGGCCCCAGCATTTT	CASSLGGNNRPQHF
many	TRBD1	TRBV4-1	TRBJ1-1	TGCGCCAGCAGCCCCTCCCAGGACAGGGGGCAGTTTGAAGCTTTCTTT	CASSPSQDRGQFEAFF
many	TRBD2	TRBV27	TRBJ2-2	TGTGCCAGCAGTTTAGTTAGCGGGGGAGCCGGGGAGCTGTTTTTT	CASSLVSGGAGELFF
few	.	TRBV7-9	TRBJ2-1	TGTGCCAGCAGCTACAGGGGGGGGCAGCTTTACAATGAGCAGTTCTTC	CASSYRGGQLYNEQFF
many	.	TRBV4-3	TRBJ2-1	TGCGCCAGCAGCCAAGGTACGGCTAGCGTGCAGTTCTTC	CASSQGTASVQFF
many	TRBD2	TRBV9	TRBJ2-3	TGTGCCAGCAGCGTATCCGGGAGGGCCGGGACAGATACGCAGTATTTT	CASSVSGRAGTDTQYF
many	TRBD2	TRBV25-1	TRBJ2-7	TGTGCCAGCAGTGCACTGGGGGGGTGGGGCTACGAGCAGTACTTC	CASSALGGWGYEQYF
many	TRBD2	TRBV6-6	TRBJ2-1	TGTGCCAGCACCCCCCCCCTTACTAGCGACCCGAGAAGAAACAATGAGCAGTTCTTC	CASTPPLTSDPRRNNEQFF
many	.	TRBV19	TRBJ2-1	TGTGCCAGTAGTATTTGGGGGAGTGAGCAGTTCTTC	CASSIWGSEQFF
few	TRBD2	TRBV7-9	TRBJ2-3	TGTGCCAGCAGCCCATCTAGCGGGGGTTATGGGATAGATACGCAGTATTTT	CASSPSSGGYGIDTQYF
many	TRBD2	TRBV12-3/TRBV12-4	TRBJ2-3	TGTGCCAGCAGTCATAGCGGGGGGCCCGGAGATACGCAGTATTTT	CASSHSGGPGDTQYF
once	.	TRBV5-4	TRBJ2-5	TGTGCCAGCAGCTGGGGGCGTGATCTGGAGACCCAGTACTTC	CASSWGRDLETQYF
.	TRBD2	TRBV6-2/TRBV6-3	TRBJ2-7	TGTGCCAGCAGCCACGGGAGGGGAAGCTCCTACGAGCAGTACTTC	CASSHGRGSSYEQYF
few	.	TRBV6-5	TRBJ2-7	TGTGCCAGCAGTTTGACAGATATCTCCCACCAACCCTACGAGCAGTACTTC	CASSLTDISHQPYEQYF
many	.	TRBV2	TRBJ1-2	TGTGCCAGCAGTGAAGAGGATTTACTCTATGGCTACACCTTC	CASSEEDLLYGYTF
many	.	TRBV19	TRBJ2-1	TGTGCCAGTAGAATAGGGTCGGCAGCCTACAATGAGCAGTTCTTC	CASRIGSAAYNEQFF
.	TRBD2	TRBV30	TRBJ2-3	TGTGCCTGGACGGGGGGGTCCACAGATACGCAGTATTTT	CAWTGGSTDTQYF
many	.	TRBV19	TRBJ2-3	TGTGCCAGCTCTGGGACGCCCGGACCAGATACGCAGTATTTT	CASSGTPGPDTQYF
.	TRBD1	TRBV7-2	TRBJ2-5	TGTACCAGCAGCCCTCCGACAGGGGGCGTACCAATTCAAGAGACCCAGTACTTC	CTSSPPTGGVPIQETQYF
many	.	TRBV19	TRBJ2-7	TGTGCCAGCAGTCCGGGGAGCTCCTACGAGCAGTACTTC	CASSPGSSYEQYF
.	.	TRBV30	TRBJ2-7	TGTGCCTGGACTTGGGGGTACGAGCAGTACTTC	CAWTWGYEQYF
few	.	TRBV5-1	TRBJ2-3	TGCGCCAGCAGCTTGGAGACAGCTACTGGCACAGATACGCAGTATTTT	CASSLETATGTDTQYF
.	.	TRBV6-1	TRBJ1-2	TGTGCCAGCAGTGAAGCTGTGGTACCTAACTATGGCTACACCTTC	CASSEAVVPNYGYTF
many	.	TRBV12-5	TRBJ2-5	TGTGCTAGTGGCCTCGGAGGAAAAGAGACCCAGTACTTC	CASGLGGKETQYF
many	.	TRBV6-5	TRBJ1-5	TGTGCCAGCAGCTTACCTGGAGATCAGCCCCAGCATTTT	CASSLPGDQPQHF
.	.	TRBV19	TRBJ2-7	TGTGCCAGTAGTAGTTTCGACAGGACCATTGACGAGCAGTACTTC	CASSSFDRTIDEQYF
many	.	TRBV27	TRBJ1-2	TGTGCCAGCAGTTTGGGGTCCTACTATGGCTACACCTTC	CASSLGSYYGYTF
few	.	TRBV9	TRBJ2-2	TGTGCCAGCAGCCCCGGGGCTAGCGCACAGGCCGGGGAGCTGTTTTTT	CASSPGASAQAGELFF
few	.	TRBV19	TRBJ2-1	TGTGCCAGTAGTATAGGGACAAGGACCTACAATGAGCAGTTCTTC	CASSIGTRTYNEQFF